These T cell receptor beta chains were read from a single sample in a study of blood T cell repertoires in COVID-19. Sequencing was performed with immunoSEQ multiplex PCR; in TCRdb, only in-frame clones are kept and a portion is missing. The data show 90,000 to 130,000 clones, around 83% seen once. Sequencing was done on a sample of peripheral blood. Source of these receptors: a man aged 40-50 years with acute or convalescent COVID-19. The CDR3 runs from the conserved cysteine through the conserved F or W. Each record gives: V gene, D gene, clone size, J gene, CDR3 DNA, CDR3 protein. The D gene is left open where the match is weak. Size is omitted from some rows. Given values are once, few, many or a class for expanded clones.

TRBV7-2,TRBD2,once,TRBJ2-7,TGTGCCAGCAGGTTCCTAGCGGGCCATTCCTACGAGCAGTACTTC,CASRFLAGHSYEQYF
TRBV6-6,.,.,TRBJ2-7,TGTGCCAGCAGTTACCTATACTACGAGCAGTACTTC,CASSYLYYEQYF
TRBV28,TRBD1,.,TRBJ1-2,TGTGCCAGCAGTATTCCCGGACAGGGGGCTAACTATGGCTACACCTTC,CASSIPGQGANYGYTF
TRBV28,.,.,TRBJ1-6,TGTGCCTCAAGCAGGTCCCGGAATTATAATTCACCCCTCCACTTT,CASSRSRNYNSPLHF
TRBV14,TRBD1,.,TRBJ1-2,TGTGCCAGCAGCCCCCAGGGGGCCTATGGCTACACCTTC,CASSPQGAYGYTF
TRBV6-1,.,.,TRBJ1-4,TGTGCCAGCACCACCCAGGGCCAGGGAGAAAAACTGTTTTTT,CASTTQGQGEKLFF
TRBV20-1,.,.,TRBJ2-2,TGCAGTGCTAGTCGCAGGGGTGACACCGGGGAGCTGTTTTTT,CSASRRGDTGELFF
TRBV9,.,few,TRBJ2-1,TGTGCCAGCAGCCCGGGGAGTTTTGGGAATGAGCAGTTCTTC,CASSPGSFGNEQFF
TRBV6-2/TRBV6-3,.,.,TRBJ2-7,TGTGCCAGCAGTTACAACGGCCTACCCCGAGGGCAGTACTTC,CASSYNGLPRGQYF
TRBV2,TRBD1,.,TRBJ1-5,TGTGCCAGCAGTGAGGGACAGGGCGTATATAGCAATCAGCCCCAGCATTTT,CASSEGQGVYSNQPQHF
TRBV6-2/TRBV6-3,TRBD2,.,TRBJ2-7,TGTGCCAGCAGTTATCGGACTAGCGGGAGGGCCGTAAGCTACGAGCAGTACTTC,CASSYRTSGRAVSYEQYF
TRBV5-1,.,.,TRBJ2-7,TGCGCCAGCAGCTTGGGCCCCAGGGGTATCCAATACGAGCAGTACTTC,CASSLGPRGIQYEQYF
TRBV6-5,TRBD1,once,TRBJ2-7,TGTGCCAGCAGTACCAACGACAGGGGCGAGCAGTACTTC,CASSTNDRGEQYF
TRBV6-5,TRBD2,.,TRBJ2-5,TGTGCCAGCAACTCGGGCGGGGGGCCCAGAGAGACCCAGTACTTC,CASNSGGGPRETQYF
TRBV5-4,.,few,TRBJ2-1,TGTGCCAGCAGCTTGATGCGTGAGCAGTTCTTC,CASSLMREQFF
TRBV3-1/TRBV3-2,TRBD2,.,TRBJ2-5,TGTGCCAGCAGCCACCGGACTAGCGCTAGGCGAGAGACCCAGTACTTC,CASSHRTSARRETQYF
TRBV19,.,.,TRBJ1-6,TGTGCCACCAGGAAGAGTGGAACAGTAAATTCACCCCTCCACTTT,CATRKSGTVNSPLHF
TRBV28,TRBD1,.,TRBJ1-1,TGTGCCACCGTTCCAGGGGGAACAGGGGGCAGAACTGAAGCTTTCTTT,CATVPGGTGGRTEAFF
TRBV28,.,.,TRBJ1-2,TGTGCCAGCAGTTTGAGGGCGGGTTATGGCTACACCTTC,CASSLRAGYGYTF
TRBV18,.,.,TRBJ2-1,TGTGCCAGCTCACCACAGACTACCAATGAGCAGTTCTTC,CASSPQTTNEQFF
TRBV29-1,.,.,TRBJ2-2,TGCAGCGTTGCCCGGGACTCCAAGAGCGGGGAGCTGTTTTTT,CSVARDSKSGELFF
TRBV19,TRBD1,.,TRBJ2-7,TGTGCCAGTAGTATAGGACGCGGGACAGGGGGTTACGAGCAGTACTTC,CASSIGRGTGGYEQYF
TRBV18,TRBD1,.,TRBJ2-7,TGTGCCAGCTCACCTCGCAGGGGGTTGGACGAGCAGTACTTC,CASSPRRGLDEQYF
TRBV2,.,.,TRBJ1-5,TGTGCCAGCAGTCTCGCCCGGGTTAGCAATCAGCCCCAGCATTTT,CASSLARVSNQPQHF
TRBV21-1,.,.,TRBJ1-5,TGTGCCAGACAGCGCACTTACCGGACAGGCGGCAATCAGCCCCAGCATTTT,CARQRTYRTGGNQPQHF
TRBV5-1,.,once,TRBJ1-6,TGCGCCAGCAGCCTGGACCAGGGTTATAATTCACCCCTCCACTTT,CASSLDQGYNSPLHF
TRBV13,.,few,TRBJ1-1,TGTGCCAGCAGCTCGCAGAACCGGGACAAGCGCACTGAAGCTTTCTTT,CASSSQNRDKRTEAFF
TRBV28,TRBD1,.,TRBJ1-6,TGTGCCAGCAGCACGCCGGGACAGGGTGCGCATTCACCCCTCCACTTT,CASSTPGQGAHSPLHF
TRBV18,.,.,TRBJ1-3,TGTGCCAGCTCACCACCTAACACAGGTGGAAACACCATATATTTT,CASSPPNTGGNTIYF
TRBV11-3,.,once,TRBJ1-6,TGTGCCAGCAGCTTCCCGAAAAAGACGGGGAATTCACCCCTCCACTTT,CASSFPKKTGNSPLHF
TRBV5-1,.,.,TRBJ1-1,TGCGCCAGCAGCTTGACGAGAGGCAACACTGAAGCTTTCTTT,CASSLTRGNTEAFF
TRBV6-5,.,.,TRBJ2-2,TGTGCCAGCAGCCCGGGACTTTCATTGACCGGGGAGCTGTTTTTT,CASSPGLSLTGELFF
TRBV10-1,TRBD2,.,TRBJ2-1,TGCGCCAGCAGTGAGTCGGCTAGCGGGCAGAACAATGAGCAGTTCTTC,CASSESASGQNNEQFF
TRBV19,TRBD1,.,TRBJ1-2,TGTGCCAGTAGTATTGGTGGTGTGGACAGGGGATTGTTGGAGGGCTACACCTTC,CASSIGGVDRGLLEGYTF
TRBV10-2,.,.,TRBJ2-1,TGCGCCAGCAGTGAGCGGCGGGATTACAATGAGCAGTTCTTC,CASSERRDYNEQFF
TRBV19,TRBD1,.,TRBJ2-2,TGTGCCAGTTACAGGGGCCCCGGGGAGCTGTTTTTT,CASYRGPGELFF
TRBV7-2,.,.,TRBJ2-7,TGTGCCAGCAGCCTAAGCCTATCTAGCTCGGGAAGGGCCTACGAGCAGTACTTC,CASSLSLSSSGRAYEQYF
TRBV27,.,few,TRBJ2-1,TGTGCCAGCAGTTTAAGCCACCCCCTCTACAATGAGCAGTTCTTC,CASSLSHPLYNEQFF
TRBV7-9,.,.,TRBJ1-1,TGTGCCAGCAGCTTAGGCGGGGCGAACACTGAAGCTTTCTTT,CASSLGGANTEAFF
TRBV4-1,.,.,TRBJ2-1,TGCGCCAGCAGCCAAGGGGAGGGGGTCTCCTACAATGAGCAGTTCTTC,CASSQGEGVSYNEQFF
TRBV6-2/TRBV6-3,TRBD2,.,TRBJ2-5,TGTGCCAGCAGTTACTCGGGACTAGCAGGGAGGTTGGTAGAGACCCAGTACTTC,CASSYSGLAGRLVETQYF